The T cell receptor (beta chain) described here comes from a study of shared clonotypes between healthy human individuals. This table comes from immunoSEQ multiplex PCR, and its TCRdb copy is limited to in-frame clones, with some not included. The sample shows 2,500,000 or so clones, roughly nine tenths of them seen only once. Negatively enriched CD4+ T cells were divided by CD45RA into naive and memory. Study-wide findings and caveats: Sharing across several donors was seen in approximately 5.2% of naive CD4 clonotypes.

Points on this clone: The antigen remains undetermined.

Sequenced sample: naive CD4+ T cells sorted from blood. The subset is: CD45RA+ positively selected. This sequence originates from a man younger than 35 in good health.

The CDR3 here is CASSLEAGTPHQPQHF. DNA of the CDR3: TGTGCCAGCAGCTTAGAGGCCGGGACCCCCCATCAGCCCCAGCATTTT. The chain combines TRBV7-9 with TRBJ1-5; a weak D match, TRBD1 (5 bases). The germline V and J ends were trimmed by 1 base and 5 bases, with 15 bases remaining between them. The germline V gene encodes CDR1 SEHNR and CDR2 FQNEAQ (reference sequence). There are 16 residues in the CDR3.